What follows are 21 T cell receptor beta chains derived from one specimen sequenced in a study of low-dose radiotherapy and immunotherapy resistance in tumors. With TRAV- and TRBV-specific primers, first-strand cDNA was made, covering the alpha and beta chains. TCR amplification used approximately 19 PCR cycles, a constant-region primer and a V-primer adapter. From the reads, TCRdb called clonotypes with MiXCR, one entry per CDR3 protein. The sample includes 100,000 or so distinct CDR3 sequences, under 10% of them seen just once. Time point noted: before trial treatment. This specimen was PBMCs, taken before treatment. Receptors originate from a male donor with prostate cancer.

This clonotype was recorded many times. V usage is TRBV18 and J usage is TRBJ1-5; D not certain. This CDR3 comprises 13 residues. Germline-derived CDR1 and CDR2 are KGHSH and LQKENI. Trimming removed 3 bases at V and 2 bases at J, with 5 bases between. The CDR3 DNA reads TGTGCCAGCTCACCGGACGGCAATCAGCCCCAGCATTTT. This encodes CASSPDGNQPQHF.

The rearrangement joins TRBV24-1 to TRBJ2-1; the match to TRBD2 covers 7 bases. The germline gives CDR1 KGHDR, CDR2 SFDVKD. This CDR3 is built from 16 residues. The V gene end was trimmed by 0 bases and the J gene end by 9 bases; junction bases not matched to a gene: 10. As DNA, the CDR3 is TGTGCCACCAGTGATTTGGGCGGGGGATGGGAGGGTGAGCAGTTCTTC. Translated, it gives CATSDLGGGWEGEQFF.

At least ten counts were recorded for this clonotype. Here the CDR3 reads CASSPLAGSTGELFF. For the CDR3, the DNA is TGTGCCAGCAGTCCCCTAGCGGGTAGCACCGGGGAGCTGTTTTTT. The genes are TRBV12-3 or TRBV12-4 and TRBJ2-2, with TRBD2 matching 8 bases. The CDR3 has 15 amino acids. Trimming cost V 5 bases and J 4 bases; bases outside gene matches: 6.

This clonotype was observed at least ten times. V gene TRBV9 combines with J gene TRBJ2-3, with 9 bases that match TRBD1. Germline values: CDR1 SGDLS, CDR2 YYNGEE. The J segment lost 2 bases and the V segment lost 3 bases, leaving 10 bases of the junction unmatched. The CDR3 runs to 17 residues. CDR3 residues: CASSAQTGTGFTDTQYF. CDR3 bases: TGTGCCAGCAGCGCCCAAACCGGGACAGGGTTCACAGATACGCAGTATTTT.

This clonotype was detected ten times or more. The chain uses TRBV24-1 and TRBJ2-2; the match to TRBD2 covers 16 bases. Germline V CDR1 and CDR2: KGHDR, SFDVKD. The CDR3 runs 18 residues. Unmatched junction bases numbered 6, after V lost 5 bases and J lost 4 bases. The chain's CDR3 is CATSGGLAGGRGTGELFF. DNA of the CDR3: TGTGCCACCAGTGGGGGACTAGCGGGAGGGCGAGGCACCGGGGAGCTGTTTTTT.

The sample holds a few counts of this clonotype. The chain employs TRBV27 and TRBJ2-3, with D uncertain. The CDR3 length is 13 residues. CDR1 is MNHEY and CDR2 is SMNVEV in the germline V gene (reference sequence). The V and J ends lost 8 bases and 1 base respectively, with 10 bases between them. This CDR3 is CASGIEGTDTQYF. In DNA, the CDR3 is TGTGCCAGCGGAATAGAAGGCACAGATACGCAGTATTTT.

This clonotype has a count of ten or more. The J gene is TRBJ2-3, the V gene TRBV28; the D is unclear. The CDR3 is 12 residues long. Germline-derived CDR1 and CDR2 are MDHEN and SYDVKM. Trimming took 5 bases from V and 3 from J, leaving 6 bases between them. DNA of the CDR3: TGTGCCAGCAGTACCATTACAGATACGCAGTATTTT. This sequence encodes CASSTITDTQYF.

The sample holds many counts of this clonotype. The CDR3 coding sequence is TGCAGTGCGAGGACGTACGACTCCTACAATGAGCAGTTCTTC. This gives the protein CSARTYDSYNEQFF. The chain links TRBV20-1 to TRBJ2-1; no firm D call. The CDR3 runs 14 residues. V lost 6 bases to trimming and J lost 0 bases, with 12 bases between them. Per germline, CDR1 DFQATT and CDR2 SNEGSKA (reference sequence).

This clonotype was recorded at least ten times. J is TRBJ2-3 and V is TRBV20-1; D not resolved. The CDR3 is 13 residues long. Trimming took off 3 bases at V and 2 bases at J, with 9 bases between the two ends. The germline gives CDR1 DFQATT, CDR2 SNEGSKA (reference sequence). The CDR3 loop reads CSARGGTTDTQYF. The CDR3 coding sequence is TGCAGTGCTAGGGGCGGAACCACAGATACGCAGTATTTT.

There are many counts of this clonotype. The chain combines TRBV29-1 with TRBJ2-1; D might be TRBD1 or TRBD2, each matching 5 bases. Germline V gene lookup returns CDR1 SQVTM and CDR2 ANQGSEA. This CDR3 has 15 residues. V was pared by 6 bases and J by 2 bases, with 17 bases between. CDR3: CSVRPIGGPYNEQFF. DNA for the CDR3: TGCAGCGTCCGACCCATTGGGGGTCCCTACAATGAGCAGTTCTTC.

There are many counts of this clonotype. The CDR3 loop reads CASSPGSLNTEAFF. Written as DNA, the CDR3 is TGTGCCAGCAGCCCAGGAAGCCTAAACACTGAAGCTTTCTTT. The chain has TRBV7-6 and TRBJ1-1; D uncertain. From germline, CDR1 is SGHVS and CDR2 FNYEAQ. The CDR3 is 14 amino acids. V lost 5 bases and J lost 2, with 12 bases in between.

This clonotype was counted ten times or more. This chain uses TRBV29-1 with TRBJ2-5; D may be TRBD1 (5 bases). Trimming removed 7 bases at V and 5 bases at J, with 20 bases between. Per the germline V gene, CDR1 is SQVTM and CDR2 is ANQGSEA. The CDR3 has 14 residues. CDR3 nucleotide sequence: TGCAGCGCCCTCCCCATGGGGCTTCGGGAGACCCAGTACTTC. This encodes CSALPMGLRETQYF.

This clonotype was counted at least ten times. The rearrangement joins TRBV15 to TRBJ2-1; TRBD2 aligns across 12 bases. The CDR3 spans 17 residues. Germline V gene sequence: CDR1 LNHNV, CDR2 YYDKDF (reference sequence). V trimming: 3 bases; J trimming: 4 bases; junction bases outside the gene matches: 7. CDR3 amino acids: CATSRVTSGRPYNEQFF. In DNA form, the CDR3 reads TGTGCCACCAGCAGGGTGACTAGCGGGAGACCGTACAATGAGCAGTTCTTC.

This clonotype was found many times. This chain joins TRBV30 and TRBJ1-2; possible D gene TRBD1, 6 bases. The germline CDR1 and CDR2 sequences are GTSNPN and SVGIG (reference sequence). The CDR3 totals 15 residues. The V end was cut by 4 bases, the J end by 2 bases, with 17 bases between. This CDR3 reads CAWKGGSQGNYGYTF. The DNA of the CDR3 is TGTGCCTGGAAGGGGGGATCCCAGGGAAACTATGGCTACACCTTC.

This clonotype has a count of ten or more. The chain recombines TRBV6-6 with TRBJ2-3; TRBD2 might be the D (6 bases). This CDR3 spans 15 amino acids. V lost 6 bases to trimming and J lost 1 base, with 14 bases between them. Germline V gene data show CDR1 as MNHNY and CDR2 as SVGAGI (reference sequence). The CDR3 nucleotides are TGTGCCAGCAGACGCCGGGCTAGCGGCACAGATACGCAGTATTTT. Protein product: CASRRRASGTDTQYF.

There are many counts of this clonotype. V is TRBV29-1 and J is TRBJ2-3; D tentatively fits TRBD1 or TRBD2 (7 bases each). This CDR3 contains 13 residues. Germline V gene data show CDR1 as SQVTM and CDR2 as ANQGSEA. V lost 7 bases and J lost 5, with 16 bases in between. CDR3 in amino acids: CSASRGRGDTQYF. CDR3 in DNA: TGCAGCGCAAGCAGGGGGAGGGGAGATACGCAGTATTTT.

This clonotype was counted many times. This chain connects TRBV7-2 to TRBJ1-1; tentative D call: TRBD1 (6 bases). The CDR3 contains 13 residues. Germline CDR1 SGHTA, CDR2 FQGNSA. V was clipped by 5 bases and J by 12 bases, with 19 bases between them. The CDR3 DNA reads TGTGCCAGCAGCCCGGGGGTGACAGGCGTGTCTTTCTTT. This codes for CASSPGVTGVSFF.

There are a few counts of this clonotype. The chain recombines TRBV30 with TRBJ2-7; 7 bases fit TRBD1. CDR1 and CDR2 from the germline V gene are GTSNPN and SVGIG (reference sequence). V was clipped by 3 bases and J by 7 bases; unmatched bases: 9. The CDR3 is 13 amino acids. The CDR3 nucleotides read TGTGCCTGGAGGAGGGACCGGGACAGAGAGCAGTACTTC. Translation gives CAWRRDRDREQYF. Complete variable domain (other parts from reference TRBV30 and TRBJ2-7): SQTIHQWPATLVQPVGSPLSLECTVEGTSNPNLYWYRQAAGRGLQLLFYSVGIGQISSEVPQNLSASRPQDRQFILSSKKLLLSDSGFYLCAWRRDRDREQYFGPGTRLTVT.

At least ten counts were recorded for this clonotype. The chain links TRBV28 to TRBJ2-3; D not resolved. The ends were cut back, 6 bases at V and 1 base at J, with 5 bases in the middle. Per germline, CDR1 MDHEN and CDR2 SYDVKM. CDR3 size: 12 residues. CDR3 nucleotides: TGTGCCAGCAGCTTAGGCACAGATACGCAGTATTTT. It specifies CASSLGTDTQYF.

This clonotype was detected many times. The chain uses TRBV4-2 and TRBJ2-5; TRBD2 agrees at 8 bases. This CDR3 region has 15 residues. Germline V gene data show CDR1 as LGHNA and CDR2 as YNFKEQ. The V and J ends lost 5 bases and 4 bases, in that order; junction bases with no gene match: 9. The CDR3 DNA sequence: TGTGCCAGCAGCAAAGCACAGCGGGAGATAGAGACCCAGTACTTC. Protein: CASSKAQREIETQYF.

This clonotype was observed at least ten times. The genes are TRBV4-1 and TRBJ1-4; perhaps TRBD1 as D (5 bases). The ends were cut back, 4 bases at V and 5 bases at J, with 14 bases in the middle. Germline lookup yields CDR1 MGHRA and CDR2 YSYEKL. This CDR3 comprises 15 residues. DNA of the CDR3: TGCGCCAGCAGCCGCGAACAGGCCCTAAATGAAAAACTGTTTTTT. Its protein product is CASSREQALNEKLFF.